At least ten counts were recorded for the clone carrying this T cell receptor (beta chain). The data are from a study of patients and donors after allogeneic stem cell transplantation. The germline V and J ends were trimmed by 1 base and 6 bases, with 7 bases remaining between them. The CDR3 spans 13 residues. Germline V gene data show CDR1 as SGHRS and CDR2 as YFSETQ. TCRdb re-analysed the RT-PCR reads in MiXCR, keeping a single row per CDR3 protein. The repertoire holds 150,000 to 250,000 distinct CDR3 sequences, with 40% to 45% as singletons. The J gene is TRBJ2-2, the V gene TRBV5-1; D not resolved. Sequencing used blood, either unsorted or a sorted T cell fraction (not recorded which). This receptor was identified in a human donor who was either an allogeneic HSCT recipient or a stem cell or donor lymphocyte infusion donor (not recorded which). It is not recorded whose cells these are; they may come from a transplant donor. The CDR3, as DNA: TGCGCCAGCAGCTTGCGACAAGCCGGGGAGCTGTTTTTT. Translated: CASSLRQAGELFF. Variable domain in full (rest from reference TRBV5-1 and TRBJ2-2): KAGVTQTPRYLIKTRGQQVTLSCSPISGHRSVSWYQQTPGQGLQFLFEYFSETQRNKGNFPGRFSGRQFSNSRSEMNVSTLELGDSALYLCASSLRQAGELFFGEGSRLTVL.